This T cell receptor (beta chain) was documented in a study of blood T cell repertoires in COVID-19. Data came from immunoSEQ multiplex PCR; TCRdb stores just in-frame clones and leaves some out. The sample lists about 48,000 clones; 70% to 90% were seen once. Sequencing was done on a sample of peripheral blood. The source is a woman aged 80 or over with acute or convalescent COVID-19.

CDR3 sequence reads: CASSEVWDRKVAFF. CDR3 nucleotide sequence: TGTGCCAGCAGTGAAGTCTGGGACAGAAAAGTGGCTTTCTTT. The chain joins TRBV6-1 to TRBJ1-1; 7 bases fit TRBD1. Germline-derived CDR1 and CDR2 are MNHNS and SASEGT. With V trimmed by 1 base and J by 11 bases, 10 bases remained unmatched. This CDR3 has 14 residues.